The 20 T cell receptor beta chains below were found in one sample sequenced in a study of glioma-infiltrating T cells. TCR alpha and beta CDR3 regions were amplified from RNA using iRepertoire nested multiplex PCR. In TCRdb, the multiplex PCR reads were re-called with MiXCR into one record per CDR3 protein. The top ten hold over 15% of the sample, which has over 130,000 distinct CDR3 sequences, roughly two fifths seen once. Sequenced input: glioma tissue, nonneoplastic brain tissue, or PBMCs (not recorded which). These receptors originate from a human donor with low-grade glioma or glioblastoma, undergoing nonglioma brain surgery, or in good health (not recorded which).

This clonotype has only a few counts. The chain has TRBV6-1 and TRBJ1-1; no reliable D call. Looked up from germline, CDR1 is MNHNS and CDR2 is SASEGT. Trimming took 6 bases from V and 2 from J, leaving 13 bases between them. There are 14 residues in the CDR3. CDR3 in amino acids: CASSRLQSNTEAFF. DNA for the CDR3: TGTGCCAGCAGCCGCCTCCAGTCTAACACTGAAGCTTTCTTT.

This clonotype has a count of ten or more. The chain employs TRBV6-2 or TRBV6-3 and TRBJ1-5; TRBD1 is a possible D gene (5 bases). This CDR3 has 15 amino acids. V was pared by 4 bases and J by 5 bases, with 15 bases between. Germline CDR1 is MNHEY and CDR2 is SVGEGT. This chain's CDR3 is CASSLAGKFHQPQHF. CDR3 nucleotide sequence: TGTGCCAGCAGTTTGGCAGGGAAGTTTCATCAGCCCCAGCATTTT.

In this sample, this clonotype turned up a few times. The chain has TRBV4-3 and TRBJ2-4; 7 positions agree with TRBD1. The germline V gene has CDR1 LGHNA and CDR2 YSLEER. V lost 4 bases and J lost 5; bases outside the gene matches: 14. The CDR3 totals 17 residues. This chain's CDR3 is CASSPEDRQGGQNIQYF. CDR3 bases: TGCGCCAGCAGCCCAGAGGACCGACAGGGTGGGCAAAACATTCAGTACTTC.

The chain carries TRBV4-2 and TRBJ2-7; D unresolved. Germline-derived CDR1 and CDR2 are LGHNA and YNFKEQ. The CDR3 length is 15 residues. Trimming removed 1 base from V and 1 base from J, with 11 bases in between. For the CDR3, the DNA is TGTGCCAGCAGCCAAGTGTCTAGTGGGTCCTACGAGCAGTACTTC. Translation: CASSQVSSGSYEQYF.

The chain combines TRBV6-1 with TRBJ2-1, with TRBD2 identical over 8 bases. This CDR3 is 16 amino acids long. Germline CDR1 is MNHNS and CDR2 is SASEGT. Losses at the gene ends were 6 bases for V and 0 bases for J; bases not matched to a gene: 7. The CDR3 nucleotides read TGTGCCAGCAGCGACTTAGCGGGAAGCTCCTACAATGAGCAGTTCTTC. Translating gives CASSDLAGSSYNEQFF.

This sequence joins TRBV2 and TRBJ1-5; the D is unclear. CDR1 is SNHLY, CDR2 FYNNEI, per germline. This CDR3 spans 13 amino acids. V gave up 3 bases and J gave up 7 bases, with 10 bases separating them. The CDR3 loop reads CASSDEPGQPQHF. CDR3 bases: TGTGCCAGCAGTGACGAGCCTGGGCAGCCCCAGCATTTT.

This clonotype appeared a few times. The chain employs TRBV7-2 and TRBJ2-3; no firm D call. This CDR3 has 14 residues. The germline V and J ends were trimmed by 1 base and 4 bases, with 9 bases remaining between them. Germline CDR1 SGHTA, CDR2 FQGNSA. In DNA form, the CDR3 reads TGTGCCAGCAGCTTAGGTGAACACTCAGATACGCAGTATTTT. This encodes CASSLGEHSDTQYF.

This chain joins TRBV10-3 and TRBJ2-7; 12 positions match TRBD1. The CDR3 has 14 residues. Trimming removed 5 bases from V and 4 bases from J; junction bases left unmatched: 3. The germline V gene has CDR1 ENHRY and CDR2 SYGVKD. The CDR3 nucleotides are TGTGCCATCAGTCCGGGACAGGGGGCATACGAGCAGTACTTC. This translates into CAISPGQGAYEQYF.

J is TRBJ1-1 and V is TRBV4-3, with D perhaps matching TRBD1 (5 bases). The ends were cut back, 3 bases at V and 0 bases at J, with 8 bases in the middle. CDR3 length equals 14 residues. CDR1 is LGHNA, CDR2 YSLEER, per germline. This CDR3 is CASSHQTVNTEAFF. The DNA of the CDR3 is TGCGCCAGCAGCCATCAGACAGTGAACACTGAAGCTTTCTTT.

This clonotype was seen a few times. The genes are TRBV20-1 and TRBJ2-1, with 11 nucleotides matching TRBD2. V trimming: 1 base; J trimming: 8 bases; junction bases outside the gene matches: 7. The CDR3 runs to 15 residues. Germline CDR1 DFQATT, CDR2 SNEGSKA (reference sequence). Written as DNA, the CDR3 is TGCAGTGCTAGAGCCGTAGCGGGAGGGCCGGATGAGCAGTTCTTC. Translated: CSARAVAGGPDEQFF.

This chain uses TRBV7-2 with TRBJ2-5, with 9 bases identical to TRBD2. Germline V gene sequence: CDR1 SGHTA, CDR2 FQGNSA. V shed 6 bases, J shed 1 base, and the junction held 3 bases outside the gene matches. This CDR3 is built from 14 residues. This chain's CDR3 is CASSLAGSQETQYF. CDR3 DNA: TGTGCCAGCAGTCTAGCGGGGAGCCAAGAGACCCAGTACTTC.

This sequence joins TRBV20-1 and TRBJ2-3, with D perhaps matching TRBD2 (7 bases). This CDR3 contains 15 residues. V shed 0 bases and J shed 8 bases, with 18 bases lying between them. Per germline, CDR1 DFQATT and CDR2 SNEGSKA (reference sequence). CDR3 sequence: CSARERGAGTGTQYF. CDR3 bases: TGCAGTGCTAGAGAACGGGGGGCCGGAACCGGTACGCAGTATTTT.

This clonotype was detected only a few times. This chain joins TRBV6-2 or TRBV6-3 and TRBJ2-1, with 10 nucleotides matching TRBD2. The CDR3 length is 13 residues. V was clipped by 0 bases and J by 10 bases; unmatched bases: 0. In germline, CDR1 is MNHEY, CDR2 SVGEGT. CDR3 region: CASSYSGLAEQFF. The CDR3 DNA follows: TGTGCCAGCAGTTACTCGGGACTAGCGGAGCAGTTCTTC.

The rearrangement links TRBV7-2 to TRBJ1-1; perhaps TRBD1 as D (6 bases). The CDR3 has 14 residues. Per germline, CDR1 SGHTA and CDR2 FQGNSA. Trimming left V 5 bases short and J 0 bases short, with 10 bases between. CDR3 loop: CASSPGHLNTEAFF. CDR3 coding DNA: TGTGCCAGCAGCCCGGGACACCTGAACACTGAAGCTTTCTTT.

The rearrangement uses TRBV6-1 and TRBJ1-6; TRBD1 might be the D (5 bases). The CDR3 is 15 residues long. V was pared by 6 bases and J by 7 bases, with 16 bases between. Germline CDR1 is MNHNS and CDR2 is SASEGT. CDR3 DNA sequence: TGTGCCAGCAGCAATACGGACAACCGGAATTCACCCCTCCACTTT. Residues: CASSNTDNRNSPLHF.

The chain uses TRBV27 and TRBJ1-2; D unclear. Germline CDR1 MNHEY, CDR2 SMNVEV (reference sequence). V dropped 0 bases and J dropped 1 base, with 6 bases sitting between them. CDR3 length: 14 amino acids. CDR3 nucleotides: TGTGCCAGCAGTTTATCGGGATTTAACTATGGCTACACCTTC. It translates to CASSLSGFNYGYTF.

The CDR3 loop is CASSHGPDEQYF. The CDR3 DNA is TGCGCCAGCAGCCACGGTCCCGACGAGCAGTACTTC. This chain uses TRBV4-1 with TRBJ2-7; D gene unclear. V was pared by 3 bases and J by 5 bases, with 8 bases between. The CDR3 runs to 12 residues. The V gene's germline CDR1 is MGHRA and CDR2 YSYEKL.

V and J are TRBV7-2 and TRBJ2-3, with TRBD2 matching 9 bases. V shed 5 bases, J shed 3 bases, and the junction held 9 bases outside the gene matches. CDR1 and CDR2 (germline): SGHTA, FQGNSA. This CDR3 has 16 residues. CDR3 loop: CASSLKGSGRTDTQYF. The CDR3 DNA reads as TGTGCCAGCAGCCTAAAGGGTAGCGGGAGAACAGATACGCAGTATTTT.

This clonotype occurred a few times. The DNA of the CDR3 is TGCAGTGCTAGAGATTTGATAGGACAGGGAAGGGGGCAGCCCCAGCATTTT. Its translation: CSARDLIGQGRGQPQHF. The chain carries TRBV20-1 and TRBJ1-5; TRBD1 matches at 8 bases. The V segment lost 0 bases and the J segment 7 bases; nucleotides outside the gene matches: 14. CDR1 and CDR2 from the germline V gene are DFQATT and SNEGSKA (reference sequence). This CDR3 comprises 17 residues.

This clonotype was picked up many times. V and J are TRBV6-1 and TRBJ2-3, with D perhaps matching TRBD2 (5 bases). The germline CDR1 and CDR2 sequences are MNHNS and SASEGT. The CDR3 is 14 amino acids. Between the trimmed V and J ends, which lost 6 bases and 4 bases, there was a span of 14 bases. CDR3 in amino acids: CASSATVASDTQYF. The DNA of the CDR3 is TGTGCCAGCAGCGCAACCGTAGCGTCAGATACGCAGTATTTT.